This T cell receptor (beta chain) appears in the sequencing data of a study of beta chain features in type 1 diabetes. Study results and caveats: Cells with high TCR expression could be over-represented when cDNA is sequenced. Patients' naive, central memory and Treg TCRB repertoires seemed closer to one another than those of healthy donors.

The whole isolated RNA underwent reverse transcription, so sequencing captured expressed TCRB transcripts. Assay used: immunoSEQ multiplex PCR; TCRdb lists only in-frame clones, some missing. The sample carries 30,000 to 45,000 clones, about 64% recorded once. In regard to this clone: Antigen specificity is unknown.

Germline-derived CDR1 and CDR2 are SGHNT and YYREEE (reference sequence). V trimming: 1 base; J trimming: 0 bases; junction bases outside the gene matches: 6. The CDR3 spans 17 residues. Sequenced input: Tregs from blood. This TCR was recovered from a woman under 40 in good health. The chain employs TRBV5-4 and TRBJ1-4, with 7 bases aligning to TRBD1. DNA of the CDR3: TGTGCCAGCAGCTTGAGACAGGGAGTTGCAACTAATGAAAAACTGTTTTTT. This gives the protein CASSLRQGVATNEKLFF. The full variable domain, in which reference TRBV5-4 and TRBJ1-4 provide the parts outside the CDR3, is ETGVTQSPTHLIKTRGQQVTLRCSSQSGHNTVSWYQQALGQGPQFIFQYYREEENGRGNFPPRFSGLQFPNYSSELNVNALELDDSALYLCASSLRQGVATNEKLFFGSGTQLSVL.